The clone carrying this TCR beta chain was seen more than once but under ten times. What it recognizes is unknown. The protocol was immunoSEQ multiplex PCR, while the TCRdb copy is restricted to in-frame clones and leaves out a portion. The sample records a few hundred thousand clones, about 69% being singletons. The data were obtained in a study of shared clonotypes between healthy human individuals. Study results and limitations: Rarefaction showed that sequencing of sorted subsets was incomplete (despite large depth). On the whole, naive subsets had larger estimated richness than memory subsets had. Collection of samples was limited to blood; tissue repertoires likely differ.

The TCR sequence derives from a man under 40 in good health. The sequencing sample was made of memory CD4+ T cells sorted from blood. Sample subset: CD45RA-negative fraction.

CDR3 protein: CASSLYSDRGHEQFF. CDR3 DNA: TGTGCCAGCAGCTTATATTCGGACAGGGGTCATGAGCAGTTCTTC. V gene TRBV7-3 combines with J gene TRBJ2-1; 9 bases align to TRBD1. This CDR3 spans 15 amino acids. Germline CDR1 SGHTA, CDR2 FQGTGA. The ends lost 2 bases at V and 8 bases at J; junction bases unmatched: 7.